Listed here are 17 T cell receptor beta chains from one sample, sequenced in a study of shared clonotypes between healthy human individuals. Only in-frame clones appear in the TCRdb table, and some are missing; sequencing was by immunoSEQ multiplex PCR. The sample holds more than 2,000,000 clones, over 85% seen once. Sequences were obtained from naive CD4+ T cells sorted from blood. Documented subset: CD45RA+ positively selected. The receptors originated from a man between 18 and 29 years old in good health.

The rearrangement joins TRBV18 to TRBJ2-1; the D call may be TRBD1 or TRBD2 (5 bases each). Trimming removed 4 bases at V and 2 bases at J, with 9 bases between. In germline, CDR1 is KGHSH, CDR2 LQKENI. The CDR3 has 14 amino acids. The CDR3, as DNA: TGTGCCAGCTCACAAGGGACGGCCTACAATGAGCAGTTCTTC. It encodes CASSQGTAYNEQFF.

The chain recombines TRBV6-6 with TRBJ1-5; perhaps TRBD1 as D (5 bases). Germline V gene lookup returns CDR1 MNHNY and CDR2 SVGAGI (reference sequence). The ends were cut back, 2 bases at V and 6 bases at J, with 11 bases in the middle. The CDR3 contains 14 residues. The CDR3 is CASSYGGKAQPQHF. CDR3 coding DNA: TGTGCCAGCAGTTACGGGGGAAAGGCTCAGCCCCAGCATTTT.

V and J are TRBV7-2 and TRBJ2-7, with D perhaps TRBD1 (5 bases). The CDR3 is made up of 12 amino acids. V was shortened by 5 bases and J by 6 bases, with 11 bases between the two germline ends. Germline-derived CDR1 and CDR2 are SGHTA and FQGNSA. The CDR3 protein is CASSPVGAEQYF. The CDR3 DNA sequence: TGTGCCAGCAGCCCGGTAGGGGCCGAGCAGTACTTC.

CDR3 sequence reads: CASSYPTGGQWETQYF. The CDR3 DNA sequence: TGTGCCAGCAGTTACCCCACGGGGGGGCAGTGGGAGACCCAGTACTTC. The chain is built from TRBV6-5 and TRBJ2-5; 8 bases are shared with TRBD2. Germline V lookup: CDR1 MNHEY, CDR2 SVGAGI. J lost 5 bases, V lost 2 bases, and 10 bases had no gene match. The CDR3 extends over 16 amino acids.

This chain uses TRBV19 with TRBJ2-7; D gene unclear. Per the germline V gene, CDR1 is LNHDA and CDR2 is SQIVND (reference sequence). There are 13 residues in the CDR3. Trimming pared 7 bases from V and 3 bases from J, leaving 13 bases between. In nucleotides, the CDR3 is TGTGCCAGTATTCAGACTCCTGGCTACGAGCAGTACTTC. Its protein is CASIQTPGYEQYF.

The rearrangement links TRBV5-6 to TRBJ2-3; TRBD1 agrees at 8 bases. The CDR3 consists of 16 residues. The J segment lost 0 bases and the V segment lost 6 bases, leaving 9 bases of the junction unmatched. Per germline, CDR1 SGHDT and CDR2 YYEEEE. CDR3 amino acids: CASTNLDRDSTDTQYF. The CDR3 DNA follows: TGTGCCAGCACCAATTTGGACAGGGATAGCACAGATACGCAGTATTTT. Complete variable domain (other parts from reference TRBV5-6 and TRBJ2-3): DAGVTQSPTHLIKTRGQQVTLRCSPKSGHDTVSWYQQALGQGPQFIFQYYEEEERQRGNFPDRFSGHQFPNYSSELNVNALLLGDSALYLCASTNLDRDSTDTQYFGPGTRLTVL.

V is TRBV19 and J is TRBJ1-2; D ambiguous. Germline V gene data show CDR1 as LNHDA and CDR2 as SQIVND (reference sequence). The CDR3 runs 14 residues. Trimming took off 4 bases at V and 4 bases at J, with 13 bases between the two ends. CDR3 bases: TGTGCCAGTAGTACCTACGACGGGGTCTATGGCTACACCTTC. Its translation: CASSTYDGVYGYTF.

This clone occurred a few times. V usage is TRBV2 and J usage is TRBJ1-2; no reliable D call. V gave up 7 bases and J gave up 4 bases, with 13 bases separating them. Germline lookup yields CDR1 SNHLY and CDR2 FYNNEI. There are 13 residues in the CDR3. Written as DNA, the CDR3 is TGTGCCAGCACCCCCGAGGCAGTCTATGGCTACACCTTC. Translated: CASTPEAVYGYTF.

This chain connects TRBV6-6 to TRBJ2-3; maybe TRBD1 (6 bases). CDR3 length equals 15 residues. Germline V CDR1 and CDR2: MNHNY, SVGAGI (reference sequence). V lost 5 bases to trimming and J lost 0 bases, with 12 bases between them. Here the CDR3 DNA reads TGTGCCAGCAGTATCCGGGACACCAGCACAGATACGCAGTATTTT. Its translation is CASSIRDTSTDTQYF.

The chain combines TRBV14 with TRBJ2-5; weak D call: TRBD2 (6 bases). Trimming stripped 4 bases from V and 2 bases from J, with 8 bases between. Germline V gene lookup returns CDR1 SGHDN and CDR2 FVKESK. This CDR3 has 13 residues. The CDR3: CASSPGLQETQYF. CDR3 DNA: TGTGCCAGCAGCCCGGGACTGCAAGAGACCCAGTACTTC.

The gene calls are TRBV27 and TRBJ1-1; 10 bases align to TRBD1. V dropped 5 bases and J dropped 0; count of bases not matched to a gene: 6. The germline CDR1 and CDR2 sequences are MNHEY and SMNVEV (reference sequence). This CDR3 has 16 amino acids. This chain's CDR3 is CASSQWTGGMNTEAFF. The CDR3 DNA reads as TGTGCCAGCAGTCAATGGACAGGGGGGATGAACACTGAAGCTTTCTTT.

This clone appeared a single time. The chain combines TRBV2 with TRBJ2-3; no firm D call. The CDR3 length is 12 residues. CDR1 is SNHLY, CDR2 FYNNEI, per germline. V was shortened by 5 bases and J by 4 bases, with 7 bases between the two germline ends. Here the CDR3 DNA reads TGTGCCAGCAGTCGCCAGTCAGATACGCAGTATTTT. Amino acid sequence: CASSRQSDTQYF. Variable domain in full (rest from reference TRBV2 and TRBJ2-3): EPEVTQTPSHQVTQMGQEVILRCVPISNHLYFYWYRQILGQKVEFLVSFYNNEISEKSEIFDDQFSVERPDGSNFTLKIRSTKLEDSAMYFCASSRQSDTQYFGPGTRLTVL.

This chain's CDR3 is CASSWGEANYGYTF. The CDR3 DNA is TGTGCCAGCAGTTGGGGGGAAGCTAACTATGGCTACACCTTC. V is TRBV6-5 and J is TRBJ1-2, with TRBD1 as a possible D gene (5 bases). Trimming shortened V by 4 bases and J by 0 bases, and 9 bases separated the two germline ends. The CDR3 spans 14 residues. CDR1 and CDR2 from the germline V gene are MNHEY and SVGAGI.

Remarks on this clone: The same CDR3 can be traced to other DNA sequences in this sample. The V gene is TRBV7-9, the J gene TRBJ2-5, with 8 nucleotides matching TRBD1. Germline loops: CDR1 SEHNR, CDR2 FQNEAQ (reference sequence). The CDR3 sequence is 14 residues long. Unmatched junction bases numbered 7, after V lost 5 bases and J lost 5 bases. The CDR3 is CASSHGQGGETQYF. CDR3 nucleotide sequence: TGTGCCAGCAGCCACGGACAGGGTGGGGAGACCCAGTACTTC. Using reference TRBV7-9 and TRBJ2-5 for the parts outside the CDR3, the full variable domain is DTGVSQNPRHKITKRGQNVTFRCDPISEHNRLYWYRQTLGQGPEFLTYFQNEAQLEKSRLLSDRFSAERPKGSFSTLEIQRTEQGDSAMYLCASSHGQGGETQYFGPGTRLLVL.

The chain carries TRBV5-1 and TRBJ1-6; D perhaps matches TRBD1 (6 bases). The V and J ends lost 5 bases and 8 bases respectively, with 17 bases between them. The CDR3 has 15 amino acids. The V gene's germline CDR1 is SGHRS and CDR2 YFSETQ. The CDR3 here is CASSTQGVGDSPLHF. The DNA for the CDR3 is TGCGCCAGCAGTACACAGGGTGTTGGGGATTCACCCCTCCACTTT.

The chain is built from TRBV9 and TRBJ2-5; a possible D gene is TRBD1 (6 bases). The germline V gene has CDR1 SGDLS and CDR2 YYNGEE. The V end lost 4 bases, the J end lost 5 bases, and 18 bases lay between the germline ends. The CDR3 contains 15 residues. CDR3 protein: CASSPTTGGVETQYF. The CDR3 DNA reads as TGTGCCAGCAGCCCAACGACAGGAGGAGTGGAGACCCAGTACTTC.

This clone occurred once. This rearrangement joins TRBV6-6 to TRBJ2-4, with D possibly being TRBD1 or TRBD2 (6 bases each). Trimming pared 10 bases from V and 8 bases from J, leaving 18 bases between. This CDR3 has 13 residues. Germline lookup yields CDR1 MNHNY and CDR2 SVGAGI (reference sequence). The CDR3: CATGDGGRDIQYF. CDR3 nucleotide sequence: TGTGCCACAGGAGACGGGGGCAGGGACATTCAGTACTTC.